This T cell receptor (beta chain) is from a study of radiation and T cells in renal cell carcinoma. Time point reported: blood 2 weeks post-SBRT. The treatment denotes: 15 Gy SBRT to primary tumor, nephrectomy 4 weeks later. Here immunoSEQ multiplex PCR was the method, and the copy in TCRdb shows in-frame clones only, minus some. The sample has about 26,000 clones, about 84% seen once; the top ten hold approximately 31%. Looked up from germline, CDR1 is MNHNS and CDR2 is SASEGT. The V and J ends lost 7 bases and 2 bases respectively, with 8 bases between them. The CDR3 is made up of 12 amino acids. The chain couples TRBV6-1 to TRBJ2-5; no firm D call. This sequence was found in a man in his sixties with renal cell carcinoma. Sample: blood, taken from a patient whose treatment included radiotherapy and nephrectomy. CDR3 nucleotide sequence: TGTGCCAGCACAGCGTCGCAAGAGACCCAGTACTTC. Protein: CASTASQETQYF.